This T cell receptor beta chain is drawn from a study of identical twins. One entry per CDR3 protein results from TCRdb running MiXCR on the 5' RACE reads. This sample has about 100,000 distinct CDR3 sequences; 5.9% occur once, and the top ten carry approximately 12%. Study-level findings and limits: Abundant beta clonotypes from cord blood had fewer insertions, unlike memory repertoires, which showed none. Compared with models, monozygotic twins showed more out-of-frame TCR alpha sharing. Within twin pairs, the out-of-frame alpha sequences they shared showed excess low generation probability.

This CDR3 comprises 14 residues. The ends were cut back, 10 bases at V and 5 bases at J, with 18 bases in the middle. Germline-derived CDR1 and CDR2 are SNHLY and FYNNEI. Each donor (without exception) was a healthy Caucasian. The sample holds many counts of this clonotype. The antigen is not known. The sequence came from a woman between 45 and 65 years old in good health. The chain carries TRBV2 and TRBJ2-1; TRBD1 might be the D (6 bases). The sample comprised memory T cells sorted from blood. In nucleotides, the CDR3 is TGTGCCACCCGGGGCAGGGGACATAACAATGAGCAGTTCTTC. As protein: CATRGRGHNNEQFF.